This entry lists 27 T cell receptor beta chains sequenced from one sample in a study of blood T cell repertoires in COVID-19. TCRdb's copy holds only in-frame clones and misses some; the assay was immunoSEQ multiplex PCR. The sample has some 46,000 clones; 88% are singletons. Specimen: peripheral blood. These receptor sequences come from a man aged 45 to 65 with acute or convalescent COVID-19.

V usage is TRBV27 and J usage is TRBJ1-5, with 11 bases lining up with TRBD1. This CDR3 spans 15 amino acids. The germline V gene has CDR1 MNHEY and CDR2 SMNVEV (reference sequence). V lost 6 bases to trimming and J lost 3 bases; unmatched junction nucleotides: 4. The CDR3 region is CASRWTGGFNQPQHF. The CDR3 region has the DNA TGTGCCAGCAGGTGGACAGGGGGCTTCAATCAGCCCCAGCATTTT.

Written as DNA, the CDR3 is TGTGCCAGCAGCAAGGAGGCTTTCTTT. Translation gives CASSKEAFF. The genes are TRBV21-1 and TRBJ1-1. TRBV21-1 is labeled a pseudogene. CDR3 size: 9 residues.

The V and J genes are TRBV21-1 and TRBJ1-6; the D call of TRBD1 is as the table states it, not checked on the DNA. TRBV21-1 is a pseudogene segment. The CDR3 totals 18 residues. CDR3 residues: CASSKVGTGGGYNSPLHF. In DNA form, the CDR3 reads TGTGCCAGCAGCAAAGTCGGGACAGGGGGCGGATATAATTCACCCCTCCACTTT.

The chain links TRBV7-2 to TRBJ1-3; D perhaps matches TRBD1 (6 bases). The V end was cut by 1 base, the J end by 3 bases, with 13 bases between. CDR3 size: 16 residues. Germline lookup yields CDR1 SGHTA and CDR2 FQGNSA. CDR3 nucleotide sequence: TGTGCCAGCAGCTTAGGGGTGGAAGGGGGTGGAAACACCATATATTTT. This translates into CASSLGVEGGGNTIYF.

This sequence joins TRBV21-1 and TRBJ2-4; TRBD2 is the table's D call and was not checked against the DNA. TRBV21-1 is flagged as a pseudogene. CDR3 length equals 17 residues. CDR3 nucleotide sequence: TGTGCCAGCAGCAAACCAATTAGCGCGTTAGCCAAAAACATTCAGTACTTC. Its protein product is CASSKPISALAKNIQYF.

The chain employs TRBV3-1 (or the pseudogene TRBV3-2) and TRBJ1-2; D is undetermined. CDR1 is LGHDT and CDR2 is YNNKEL in the germline V gene (reference sequence). CDR3 length: 11 amino acids. Trimming pared 0 bases from V and 6 bases from J, leaving 2 bases between. DNA of the CDR3: TGTGCCAGCAGCCAAGATAATGGCTACACCTTC. Its protein product is CASSQDNGYTF.

CDR3 coding DNA: TGTGCCAGCAGCGTAGACCCCAGTGGCGAGCAGTTCTTC. It codes for CASSVDPSGEQFF. This chain uses TRBV9 with TRBJ2-1; no reliable D call. Per the germline V gene, CDR1 is SGDLS and CDR2 is YYNGEE. The V gene lost 0 bases and the J gene lost 10 bases, with 11 bases spanning the gap. The CDR3 spans 13 residues.

This chain joins TRBV19 and TRBJ1-1; D not resolved. The CDR3 has 10 residues. Germline CDR1 and CDR2: LNHDA and SQIVND (reference sequence). Trimming stripped 7 bases from V and 9 bases from J, with 9 bases between. CDR3 in DNA: TGTGCCAGTATCGGACTCCAAGCTTTCTTT. Encoded protein: CASIGLQAFF.

This clone was seen more than once but under ten times. V gene TRBV25-1 combines with J gene TRBJ2-7; 9 positions match TRBD2. CDR3 length equals 16 residues. Germline CDR1 and CDR2: MGHDK and SYGVNS. J lost 0 bases, V lost 6 bases, and 9 bases had no gene match. The CDR3 DNA follows: TGTGCCAGCAGCGAAGGACTAGCGAGGAGCTCCTACGAGCAGTACTTC. Translating gives CASSEGLARSSYEQYF.

This chain joins TRBV2 and TRBJ1-5, with no clear D. V shed 3 bases and J shed 5 bases, with 17 bases lying between them. From germline, CDR1 is SNHLY and CDR2 FYNNEI. The CDR3 runs 16 residues. CDR3 in amino acids: CASSDGMRLHYQPQHF. CDR3 DNA: TGTGCCAGCAGTGATGGTATGCGACTTCATTATCAGCCCCAGCATTTT.

The chain has TRBV30 and TRBJ2-1; 11 positions match TRBD2. V lost 2 bases and J lost 5; bases outside the gene matches: 5. This CDR3 is 15 amino acids long. CDR1 and CDR2 (germline): GTSNPN, SVGIG (reference sequence). CDR3 loop: CAWSTLAGGDNEQFF. The CDR3 DNA reads as TGTGCCTGGAGTACTCTAGCGGGAGGTGACAATGAGCAGTTCTTC. Full variable domain (remainder filled in from reference TRBV30 and TRBJ2-1): SQTIHQWPATLVQPVGSPLSLECTVEGTSNPNLYWYRQAAGRGLQLLFYSVGIGQISSEVPQNLSASRPQDRQFILSSKKLLLSDSGFYLCAWSTLAGGDNEQFFGPGTRLTVL.

The rearrangement uses TRBV30 and TRBJ1-1; D unresolved. Trimming stripped 3 bases from V and 1 base from J, with 15 bases between. The CDR3 length is 15 residues. Germline V gene sequence: CDR1 GTSNPN, CDR2 SVGIG (reference sequence). The CDR3 DNA reads as TGTGCCTGGAGGAAGCCCTACGTCGGGAACACTGAAGCTTTCTTT. Its protein product is CAWRKPYVGNTEAFF. Full variable domain (missing parts from reference TRBV30 and TRBJ1-1): SQTIHQWPATLVQPVGSPLSLECTVEGTSNPNLYWYRQAAGRGLQLLFYSVGIGQISSEVPQNLSASRPQDRQFILSSKKLLLSDSGFYLCAWRKPYVGNTEAFFGQGTRLTVV.

The chain has TRBV5-1 and TRBJ2-2; the D gene is possibly TRBD1 (6 bases). The V and J ends lost 3 bases and 1 base respectively, with 13 bases between them. The CDR3 contains 16 residues. Germline lookup yields CDR1 SGHRS and CDR2 YFSETQ. The CDR3 bases are TGCGCCAGCAGCTACCCACAGGGCTTGAACACCGGGGAGCTGTTTTTT. Translating it yields CASSYPQGLNTGELFF.

The genes are TRBV19 and TRBJ2-1; the match to TRBD1 covers 10 bases. V lost 7 bases and J lost 5; bases outside the gene matches: 8. The CDR3 is 15 residues long. Germline V gene lookup returns CDR1 LNHDA and CDR2 SQIVND (reference sequence). The CDR3 DNA sequence: TGTGCCAGTAAATCCCCGGGACAGGGGAACAATGAGCAGTTCTTC. Translation: CASKSPGQGNNEQFF.

The CDR3 sequence is CASVTEPKPQHF. The CDR3 DNA reads as TGTGCCAGCGTGACAGAGCCAAAGCCCCAGCATTTT. This sequence joins TRBV6-5 and TRBJ1-5, with a tentative D call TRBD1 (5 bases). The CDR3 extends over 12 amino acids. Germline V gene data show CDR1 as MNHEY and CDR2 as SVGAGI. V lost 8 bases to trimming and J lost 8 bases, with 13 bases between them.

The V gene is TRBV7-6, the J gene TRBJ1-1; a possible D gene is TRBD1 (5 bases). Trimming removed 1 base at V and 2 bases at J, with 14 bases between. Germline loops: CDR1 SGHVS, CDR2 FNYEAQ. The CDR3 consists of 16 residues. The CDR3 bases are TGTGCCAGCAGCTTAGGAAATATGGGGGGTAACACTGAAGCTTTCTTT. It is translated as CASSLGNMGGNTEAFF.

This chain connects TRBV4-3 to TRBJ2-1; 8 bases agree with TRBD2. CDR1 is LGHNA and CDR2 is YSLEER in the germline V gene. The CDR3 spans 15 residues. Losses at the gene ends were 6 bases for V and 5 bases for J; bases not matched to a gene: 9. CDR3 region: CASSPRTSWNNEQFF. DNA for the CDR3: TGCGCCAGCAGTCCCAGGACTAGCTGGAACAATGAGCAGTTCTTC.

The chain recombines TRBV3-1 (or the pseudogene TRBV3-2) with TRBJ1-6, with D possibly matching TRBD1 (5 bases). With 4 bases removed from V and 0 bases from J, the gap between germline ends came to 13 bases. In germline, CDR1 is LGHDT, CDR2 YNNKEL (reference sequence). CDR3 length: 17 residues. CDR3 sequence: CASSPPGGSSYNSPLHF. The CDR3 bases are TGTGCCAGCAGCCCGCCCGGGGGAAGCTCCTATAATTCACCCCTCCACTTT.

The chain has TRBV29-1 and TRBJ1-1, with D possibly matching TRBD1 (5 bases). The CDR3 is 13 amino acids. Trimming shortened V by 6 bases and J by 0 bases, and 11 bases separated the two germline ends. Germline values: CDR1 SQVTM, CDR2 ANQGSEA. The CDR3 DNA follows: TGCAGCGTCCGGTGGGACTTGAACACTGAAGCTTTCTTT. Its translation: CSVRWDLNTEAFF.

The chain carries TRBV9 and TRBJ2-3, with 9 positions matching TRBD1. This CDR3 region has 18 residues. Losses at the gene ends were 1 base for V and 2 bases for J; bases not matched to a gene: 11. Germline V gene sequence: CDR1 SGDLS, CDR2 YYNGEE. The CDR3 region has the DNA TGTGCCAGCAGCGTATCGACTGACAGGGGGACATTCACAGATACGCAGTATTTT. The encoded protein is CASSVSTDRGTFTDTQYF.

The CDR3 DNA sequence: TGTGCCAGCAGCTTAGGACTAGCGGGAGTCGGCGGGGAGCTGTTTTTT. Its translation is CASSLGLAGVGGELFF. J is TRBJ2-2 and V is TRBV7-9; 12 bases fit TRBD2. The length of the CDR3 is 16 residues. The V gene's germline CDR1 is SEHNR and CDR2 FQNEAQ (reference sequence). V trimming: 1 base; J trimming: 7 bases; junction bases outside the gene matches: 4.

The chain carries TRBV7-3 and TRBJ2-1; 10 positions match TRBD1. Germline values: CDR1 SGHTA, CDR2 FQGTGA. The J segment lost 7 bases and the V segment lost 8 bases, leaving 8 bases of the junction unmatched. The CDR3 has 14 residues. The CDR3 loop reads CASATGGRLNEQFF. CDR3 sequence (DNA): TGTGCCAGCGCGACAGGGGGCCGGCTTAATGAGCAGTTCTTC.

This chain joins TRBV11-2 and TRBJ2-5, with unresolved D. V dropped 0 bases and J dropped 1 base, with 3 bases sitting between them. This CDR3 comprises 13 residues. Germline V gives CDR1 SGHAT, CDR2 FQNNGV. The CDR3 nucleotides read TGTGCCAGCAGCTTAGAAGCCCAAGAGACCCAGTACTTC. As protein: CASSLEAQETQYF.

This chain joins TRBV6-5 and TRBJ2-4; D possibly corresponds to TRBD2 (5 bases). The CDR3 has 14 amino acids. CDR1 MNHEY and CDR2 SVGAGI come from the germline V gene. V was clipped by 7 bases and J by 2 bases, with 12 bases between them. Here the CDR3 reads CASKTPGSKNIQYF. DNA for the CDR3: TGTGCCAGCAAGACCCCGGGGTCCAAAAACATTCAGTACTTC.

This chain joins TRBV18 and TRBJ2-1; the match to TRBD2 covers 12 bases. The CDR3 has 16 residues. Trimming removed 6 bases from V and 5 bases from J; junction bases left unmatched: 8. Germline loops: CDR1 KGHSH, CDR2 LQKENI. CDR3 sequence: CASSLTRTSGDNEQFF. The CDR3 DNA reads as TGTGCCAGCTCCCTCACCCGGACTAGCGGGGACAATGAGCAGTTCTTC.

This chain's CDR3 is CASSPRVTGGEAFF. The CDR3 bases are TGTGCCAGCAGCCCGCGGGTTACCGGCGGGGAAGCTTTCTTT. The V call is TRBV11-2, the J call TRBJ1-1; D gene unclear. This CDR3 comprises 14 residues. Germline lookup yields CDR1 SGHAT and CDR2 FQNNGV. V was cut by 5 bases and J by 8 bases, with 18 bases left in between.

The CDR3 spells CASSFRYGIGELFF. CDR3 nucleotide sequence: TGTGCCAGCAGTTTCCGGTACGGGATCGGGGAGCTGTTTTTT. This chain links TRBV27 with TRBJ2-2, with a possible D match to TRBD2 (5 bases). Between the trimmed V and J ends, which lost 3 bases and 7 bases, there was a span of 12 bases. The V gene's germline CDR1 is MNHEY and CDR2 SMNVEV (reference sequence). CDR3 length: 14 residues.